This TCR beta chain came from a study of post-analysis software for immune sequencing data. The study, taken as a whole, reports: A significant reduction in normalized Chao1 diversity was observed in multiple sclerosis patients versus controls. Patients showed TRBV5-6, TRBV5-1 and TRBV20-1 among several TRBV segments more frequent than in controls.

This CDR3 contains 15 residues. CDR1 and CDR2 (germline): DFQATT, SNEGSKA (reference sequence). V shed 6 bases and J 2 bases; nucleotides not matched to a gene: 7. With respect to this clonotype: Its antigen is unknown.

Built from TCR beta cDNA, the libraries had unique molecular identifiers in them. Input populations of roughly 1 to 10 million T cells gave rise to approximately 480,000 cDNA molecules. TCRdb re-analysed the PCR reads in MiXCR, keeping a single row per CDR3 protein. Found here are approximately 660,000 distinct CDR3 sequences, around 60% of them singletons; the top ten hold about 11%. Sample: blood. This chain links TRBV20-1 with TRBJ2-3, with TRBD2 identical over 11 bases. The clonotype originates from a girl aged 2-15 years with multiple sclerosis. The chain's CDR3 is CSAAGTSGNTDTQYF. The CDR3 DNA reads TGCAGTGCCGCCGGGACTAGCGGTAACACAGATACGCAGTATTTT.